This TCR beta chain was sequenced for a study of identical twins. Overall study findings and caveats: Cord blood's abundant beta clonotypes had fewer insertions, unlike memory repertoires.

In this sample, this clonotype turned up a few times. The antigen remains undetermined. cDNA carried unique molecular identifiers, and a universal primer site was added by template switching. TCRdb fed the 5' RACE reads into MiXCR, producing one record per CDR3 protein. The sample lists about 100,000 distinct CDR3 sequences, about 5.6% occurring once. Germline CDR1 DFQATT, CDR2 SNEGSKA (reference sequence). The CDR3 totals 16 residues. Trimming cost V 5 bases and J 4 bases, with 21 bases left between them. The chain recombines TRBV20-1 with TRBJ2-1, with D unclear. The sequenced material came from memory T cells sorted from blood. The sequence was collected from a woman between 50 and 59 years old in good health. DNA of the CDR3: TGCAGTGCTCCACCCCTATTGGCGGCCGGATACAATGAGCAGTTCTTC. Encoded protein: CSAPPLLAAGYNEQFF.